This T cell receptor (beta chain) was sequenced during a study of blood T cell repertoires in COVID-19. On the study more broadly: Sites in the United States, Italy and Spain provided acute and convalescent COVID-19 samples. Sample material is recorded as cDNA or gDNA derived from T cells, B-cell-depleted T cells, or PBMCs.

Concerning this clone itself: Other nucleotide sequences from this sample produce the same CDR3.

How the authors handled the data: Counts of nucleated cells, estimated from reference gene primer amplification, were obtained. The data were produced by immunoSEQ multiplex PCR, yet TCRdb's version contains in-frame clones alone and is incomplete. That table furnishes V, J and clone size, whereas the DNA furnished D and trimming. Here the sample spans 200,000 to 250,000 clones, around nine tenths being singletons. V shed 4 bases and J shed 4 bases, with 7 bases lying between them. The CDR3 is 12 residues long. CDR1 and CDR2 (germline): SGHRS, YFSETQ. This clonotype was sampled from a man aged 60 to 69 with acute or convalescent COVID-19. The V call is TRBV5-1, the J call TRBJ2-3; D not resolved. The sample consisted of peripheral blood. The CDR3, as DNA: TGCGCCAGCAGCCCTCCTGCAGATACGCAGTATTTT. Its protein is CASSPPADTQYF.